The rows below give T cell receptor beta chains drawn from one sample of a study of identical twins. From the 5' RACE reads, TCRdb called clonotypes with MiXCR, one entry per CDR3 protein. The sample lists about 890,000 distinct CDR3 sequences, roughly an eighth occurring once. The sample also formed part of further work on yellow fever vaccine responses in identical twins.

Sequenced material: PBMCs. These receptors all stem from a woman between 18 and 30 years old in good health. CDR3s include the opening cysteine and the closing phenylalanine or tryptophan. Each record gives: D gene, V gene, clone size, J gene, CDR3 DNA, CDR3 protein. A D gene is named only where the DNA matches it firmly. Clone size is shown for a subset of rows, as once, few, many or a class of expanded clone.

D: .
V: TRBV24-1
size: .
J: TRBJ2-1
DNA: TGTGCCACCAGTGCCCCGAGGGGCGGGTCCTACTACAATGAGCAGTTCTTC
CDR3: CATSAPRGGSYYNEQFF

D: TRBD2
V: TRBV12-3/TRBV12-4
size: few
J: TRBJ2-1
DNA: TGTGCCAGCAGTTTTACGGTTGGAGGACTAGCAATCGATGAGCAGTTCTTC
CDR3: CASSFTVGGLAIDEQFF

D: .
V: TRBV3-1
size: .
J: TRBJ2-4
DNA: TGTGCCAGCAGCCAAACCGGGAAGGGCGAAAACATTCAGTACTTC
CDR3: CASSQTGKGENIQYF

D: .
V: TRBV12-3/TRBV12-4
size: few
J: TRBJ1-1
DNA: TGTGCCAGCAGTTTAGCACAGGTCAGATACACTGAAGCTTTCTTT
CDR3: CASSLAQVRYTEAFF

D: TRBD2
V: TRBV6-2/TRBV6-3
size: few
J: TRBJ2-5
DNA: TGTGCCAGCAGACCGGGACTAGCGCACTCAGAGACCCAGTACTTC
CDR3: CASRPGLAHSETQYF

D: TRBD1
V: TRBV5-1
size: many
J: TRBJ2-3
DNA: TGCGCCAGCAGCTCGACAGGGGGCGCAGATACGCAGTATTTT
CDR3: CASSSTGGADTQYF

D: .
V: TRBV9
size: many
J: TRBJ1-2
DNA: TGTGCCAGCAGCGTAGCTTCCACCCGGTATGGCTACACCTTC
CDR3: CASSVASTRYGYTF

D: .
V: TRBV12-3/TRBV12-4
size: few
J: TRBJ1-2
DNA: TGTGCCAGCAGTTTAGGGGTTAGCTATGGCTACACCTTC
CDR3: CASSLGVSYGYTF

D: TRBD2
V: TRBV7-9
size: few
J: TRBJ2-3
DNA: TGTGCCAGCAGCTCTAAAGCGGGAAGCACAGATACGCAGTATTTT
CDR3: CASSSKAGSTDTQYF

D: TRBD2
V: TRBV4-1
size: few
J: TRBJ2-1
DNA: TGCGCCAGCAGCCAACGGACTAGCGGGAGCTCCTACAATGAGCAGTTCTTC
CDR3: CASSQRTSGSSYNEQFF

D: .
V: TRBV19
size: few
J: TRBJ2-1
DNA: TGTGCCAGTAGTGAGGAGGGACAGACACGCAATGAGCAGTTCTTC
CDR3: CASSEEGQTRNEQFF

D: .
V: TRBV20-1
size: .
J: TRBJ2-3
DNA: TGCAGTGCTAGTGGGAGCGTCCCATTCACAGATACGCAGTATTTT
CDR3: CSASGSVPFTDTQYF

D: .
V: TRBV7-9
size: once
J: TRBJ2-7
DNA: TGTGCCAGCAGCTTAGTCTATTCCCCCTACGAGCAGTACTTC
CDR3: CASSLVYSPYEQYF

D: TRBD1
V: TRBV6-5
size: .
J: TRBJ1-5
DNA: TGTGCCAGCAGTTACAAAGGACAGGGGACCGATCAGCCCCAGCATTTT
CDR3: CASSYKGQGTDQPQHF

D: .
V: TRBV4-1
size: few
J: TRBJ2-7
DNA: TGCGCCAGCAGCCAGGTTGGGAAACAGAGCTACGAGCAGTACTTC
CDR3: CASSQVGKQSYEQYF

D: .
V: TRBV24-1
size: .
J: TRBJ2-2
DNA: TGTGCCACCAGTGATTCCGCACAGAAAAACACCGGGGAGCTGTTTTTT
CDR3: CATSDSAQKNTGELFF

D: .
V: TRBV5-1
size: few
J: TRBJ1-1
DNA: TGCGCCAGCAGCTTGGATGGTAGGGCGACAGACACTGAAGCTTTCTTT
CDR3: CASSLDGRATDTEAFF

D: TRBD1
V: TRBV5-1
size: .
J: TRBJ2-2
DNA: TGCGCCAGCAGCCCCCCCGGAGACAGGGGCGGCGGCACCGGGGAGCTGTTTTTT
CDR3: CASSPPGDRGGGTGELFF

D: TRBD2
V: TRBV24-1
size: .
J: TRBJ2-1
DNA: TGTGCCACCAGGGGCCCTAGCGGGGGGATCTCCTACAATGAGCAGTTCTTC
CDR3: CATRGPSGGISYNEQFF

D: .
V: TRBV12-3/TRBV12-4
size: many
J: TRBJ2-3
DNA: TGTGCCAGCAGTTTAACAGGGTTGGGCACAGATACGCAGTATTTT
CDR3: CASSLTGLGTDTQYF

D: TRBD1
V: TRBV7-2
size: few
J: TRBJ2-3
DNA: TGTGCCAGCAGCTTGTTTCAGGGGGCAGATACGCAGTATTTT
CDR3: CASSLFQGADTQYF

D: .
V: TRBV7-6
size: few
J: TRBJ2-1
DNA: TGTGCCAGCAGCTTAGACCCCCGGGAGCTCCACAATGAGCAGTTCTTC
CDR3: CASSLDPRELHNEQFF

D: .
V: TRBV5-1
size: .
J: TRBJ2-4
DNA: TGCGCCAGCAGCTTGTTGTTCAGGACGGACATTCAGTACTTC
CDR3: CASSLLFRTDIQYF

D: .
V: TRBV4-1
size: few
J: TRBJ2-1
DNA: TGCGCCAGCAGCCAGGCGGTGGGGCGGGATGAGCAGTTCTTC
CDR3: CASSQAVGRDEQFF

D: TRBD1
V: TRBV6-1
size: .
J: TRBJ2-5
DNA: TGTGCCAGCAGCCGGGGACAGGGCTGGGAGACCCAGTACTTC
CDR3: CASSRGQGWETQYF

D: .
V: TRBV11-2
size: .
J: TRBJ2-5
DNA: TGTGCCAGCAGCCCCGAATCTGAGACCCAGTACTTC
CDR3: CASSPESETQYF

D: .
V: TRBV7-3
size: many
J: TRBJ1-1
DNA: TGTGCCAGCAGCTCAAACCCGGAGGGAGGGCCCACTGAAGCTTTCTTT
CDR3: CASSSNPEGGPTEAFF

D: .
V: TRBV7-9
size: many
J: TRBJ1-3
DNA: TGTGCCAGCAGCCTGGTACAGGGCGGCTCTGGAAACACCATATATTTT
CDR3: CASSLVQGGSGNTIYF